The next 32 T cell receptor beta chains were all read from a single sample in a study of identical twins. One entry per CDR3 protein results from TCRdb running MiXCR on the 5' RACE reads. The sample consists of about 660,000 distinct CDR3 sequences, more than 6.5% of them appearing once. Another study also made use of these data, one on yellow fever vaccine responses in identical twins.

The specimen sequenced was PBMCs. These receptors originate from a young woman in good health.

This clonotype occurred many times. This chain joins TRBV4-1 and TRBJ2-1, with 14 bases aligning to TRBD2. The CDR3 is 17 residues long. V shed 4 bases, J shed 9 bases, and the junction held 11 bases outside the gene matches. Germline-derived CDR1 and CDR2 are MGHRA and YSYEKL. DNA for the CDR3: TGCGCCAGCAGCCCGCCTCCCGGGACTAGCGGGAGAGGTGAGCAGTTCTTC. Translation gives CASSPPPGTSGRGEQFF.

The CDR3 sequence is CASSLGSVAGAGTDTQYF. In DNA, the CDR3 is TGTGCCAGCAGCTTAGGCAGTGTAGCGGGGGCGGGCACAGATACGCAGTATTTT. The chain links TRBV7-8 to TRBJ2-3; 9 bases are a match to TRBD2. Unmatched junction bases numbered 9, after V lost 1 base and J lost 1 base. The CDR3 covers 18 residues. The germline V gene has CDR1 SGHVS and CDR2 FQNEAQ.

This clonotype was seen at least ten times. This chain uses TRBV5-1 with TRBJ1-1, with TRBD1 matching over 9 bases. In germline, CDR1 is SGHRS, CDR2 YFSETQ. With 2 bases clipped from V and 1 base from J, the junction kept 6 bases outside the gene matches. The CDR3 covers 16 residues. The CDR3 sequence is CASSFTMGQGNTEAFF. CDR3 bases: TGCGCCAGCAGCTTCACGATGGGACAGGGGAACACTGAAGCTTTCTTT.

The genes are TRBV29-1 and TRBJ2-1; TRBD1 matches 10 bases. CDR1 and CDR2 (germline): SQVTM, ANQGSEA. The CDR3 is made up of 13 amino acids. The V gene end was trimmed by 4 bases and the J gene end by 6 bases; junction bases not matched to a gene: 3. The CDR3 DNA reads TGCAGCGTTGGACAGGGGGCAGGCAATGAGCAGTTCTTC. This gives the protein CSVGQGAGNEQFF.

This clonotype turned up a few times. This chain connects TRBV24-1 to TRBJ2-1; D might be TRBD2 (5 bases). Trimming stripped 4 bases from V and 2 bases from J, with 8 bases between. Germline V gene lookup returns CDR1 KGHDR and CDR2 SFDVKD. There are 14 residues in the CDR3. The CDR3 sequence is CATSEAGTYNEQFF. CDR3 sequence (DNA): TGTGCCACCAGTGAGGCCGGGACCTACAATGAGCAGTTCTTC.

This chain uses TRBV24-1 with TRBJ2-1; 8 positions agree with TRBD2. The CDR3 extends over 15 amino acids. Germline V gives CDR1 KGHDR, CDR2 SFDVKD. The junction had 6 bases not matched to a gene; V was cut back by 7 bases and J by 2 bases. CDR3: CATRDPSGPYNEQFF. The CDR3 region has the DNA TGTGCCACCAGGGACCCTAGCGGGCCCTACAATGAGCAGTTCTTC.

The chain couples TRBV15 to TRBJ2-7; weak D call: TRBD2 (6 bases). The CDR3 runs to 20 residues. Germline V gene sequence: CDR1 LNHNV, CDR2 YYDKDF (reference sequence). V shed 0 bases and J shed 2 bases, with 26 bases lying between them. CDR3 coding DNA: TGTGCCACCAGCAGAGATACTCACTGGGATCGGGTAGCGGTGCCCTACGAGCAGTACTTC. It is translated as CATSRDTHWDRVAVPYEQYF.

There are a few counts of this clonotype. The V call is TRBV4-2, the J call TRBJ2-7; no definite D call. Germline V gene sequence: CDR1 LGHNA, CDR2 YNFKEQ. Trimming cost V 2 bases and J 4 bases, with 9 bases left between them. This CDR3 has 13 residues. The CDR3 is CASSQNDAYEQYF. Here the CDR3 DNA reads TGTGCCAGCAGCCAAAACGACGCATACGAGCAGTACTTC.

This clonotype has a handful of counts. The V gene is TRBV10-2, the J gene TRBJ2-7; tentatively, D is TRBD1 (6 bases). The V and J ends lost 4 bases and 0 bases respectively, with 10 bases between them. The CDR3 runs 14 residues. Looked up from germline, CDR1 is WSHSY and CDR2 is SAAADI. The CDR3 DNA sequence: TGCGCCAGCAGTGTTTTAGGGGGCTCCTACGAGCAGTACTTC. Protein product: CASSVLGGSYEQYF.

This clonotype occurred a few times. The chain employs TRBV4-3 and TRBJ2-1; D not certain. Per the germline V gene, CDR1 is LGHNA and CDR2 is YSLEER. The CDR3 length is 13 residues. V lost 0 bases and J lost 6, with 6 bases in between. CDR3 sequence: CASSQDWANEQFF. DNA of the CDR3: TGCGCCAGCAGCCAAGATTGGGCCAATGAGCAGTTCTTC.

The chain is built from TRBV7-3 and TRBJ1-1, with D uncertain. The CDR3 sequence is 11 residues long. The germline V gene encodes CDR1 SGHTA and CDR2 FQGTGA. Trimming took 5 bases from V and 8 from J, leaving 9 bases between them. In nucleotides, the CDR3 is TGTGCCAGCAGCACCAGGAACGAAGCTTTCTTT. It codes for CASSTRNEAFF. The entire variable domain, with the rest obtained from reference TRBV7-3 and TRBJ1-1, is as follows: GAGVSQTPSNKVTEKGKYVELRCDPISGHTALYWYRQSLGQGPEFLIYFQGTGAADDSGLPNDRFFAVRPEGSVSTLKIQRTERGDSAVYLCASSTRNEAFFGQGTRLTVV.

The CDR3 DNA reads TGCAGCGGACTCGGGACAGAAAAACCCTACGAGCAGTACTTC. This encodes CSGLGTEKPYEQYF. The chain carries TRBV29-1 and TRBJ2-7, with TRBD1 matching 7 bases. The CDR3 extends over 14 amino acids. V was pared by 7 bases and J by 2 bases, with 11 bases of the junction left unmatched. Germline V CDR1 and CDR2: SQVTM, ANQGSEA.

This clonotype was counted only a few times. The V and J genes are TRBV12-3 or TRBV12-4 and TRBJ2-7; no definite D call. The ends were cut back, 6 bases at V and 3 bases at J, with 9 bases in the middle. This CDR3 is 12 amino acids long. CDR3 region: CASSPDDYEQYF. The DNA for the CDR3 is TGTGCCAGCAGCCCGGACGACTACGAGCAGTACTTC.

This chain joins TRBV7-2 and TRBJ2-7, with TRBD2 matching over 10 bases. The CDR3 sequence is 16 residues long. The V gene end was trimmed by 1 base and the J gene end by 4 bases; junction bases not matched to a gene: 7. Germline V lookup: CDR1 SGHTA, CDR2 FQGNSA. The chain's CDR3 is CASSLGASGSAYEQYF. In DNA form, the CDR3 reads TGTGCCAGCAGCTTAGGGGCTAGCGGGAGTGCTTACGAGCAGTACTTC. The full variable domain, completed using reference TRBV7-2 and TRBJ2-7, is GAGVSQSPSNKVTEKGKDVELRCDPISGHTALYWYRQSLGQGLEFLIYFQGNSAPDKSGLPSDRFSAERTGGSVSTLTIQRTQQEDSAVYLCASSLGASGSAYEQYFGPGTRLTVT.

This clonotype was observed at least ten times. This sequence joins TRBV7-9 and TRBJ2-1; D ambiguous. The length of the CDR3 is 14 residues. The germline CDR1 and CDR2 sequences are SEHNR and FQNEAQ (reference sequence). V was shortened by 1 base and J by 3 bases, with 7 bases between the two germline ends. The CDR3 DNA is TGTGCCAGCAGCTTAGACGCCAGCTACAATGAGCAGTTCTTC. It translates to CASSLDASYNEQFF.

This clonotype occurred a few times. The chain has TRBV5-1 and TRBJ2-1; TRBD1 agrees at 8 bases. Germline-derived CDR1 and CDR2 are SGHRS and YFSETQ. V shed 5 bases and J 3 bases; nucleotides not matched to a gene: 10. CDR3 length: 16 residues. CDR3 protein: CASRSSGTGSYNEQFF. Written as DNA, the CDR3 is TGCGCCAGCAGGTCATCCGGGACAGGAAGCTACAATGAGCAGTTCTTC.

This clonotype has just a few counts. The chain couples TRBV4-3 to TRBJ1-1; 8 positions match TRBD1. Per germline, CDR1 LGHNA and CDR2 YSLEER. The CDR3 covers 16 residues. J gave up 3 bases and V 2 bases, and 8 bases lay outside the gene matches. This CDR3 is CASSQSLRGLDTEAFF. In DNA form, the CDR3 reads TGCGCCAGCAGCCAATCCCTCAGGGGGCTGGACACTGAAGCTTTCTTT.

The chain couples TRBV5-4 to TRBJ2-7; D ambiguous. There are 12 residues in the CDR3. V was clipped by 4 bases and J by 4 bases, with 9 bases between them. In germline, CDR1 is SGHNT, CDR2 YYREEE (reference sequence). The CDR3 loop is CASSVGEYEQYF. DNA of the CDR3: TGTGCCAGCAGCGTTGGTGAATACGAGCAGTACTTC. Combining the CDR3 with reference TRBV5-4 and TRBJ2-7 gives the whole variable domain ETGVTQSPTHLIKTRGQQVTLRCSSQSGHNTVSWYQQALGQGPQFIFQYYREEENGRGNFPPRFSGLQFPNYSSELNVNALELDDSALYLCASSVGEYEQYFGPGTRLTVT.

In this sample, this clonotype turned up many times. This chain links TRBV5-1 with TRBJ2-2; D may match TRBD1 or TRBD2 (5 bases each). In germline, CDR1 is SGHRS, CDR2 YFSETQ. The CDR3 loop spans 15 amino acids. The ends were cut back, 2 bases at V and 1 base at J, with 9 bases in the middle. CDR3 amino acids: CASSFMGVNTGELFF. The CDR3, as DNA: TGCGCCAGCAGCTTTATGGGGGTGAACACCGGGGAGCTGTTTTTT.

This clonotype was recorded at least ten times. V gene TRBV4-1 combines with J gene TRBJ2-7; D assignment may be TRBD1 or TRBD2 (5 bases each). Germline V gene data show CDR1 as MGHRA and CDR2 as YSYEKL. This CDR3 contains 14 residues. V was cut by 3 bases and J by 0 bases, with 9 bases left in between. The CDR3 reads CASSQGPRSYEQYF. Here the CDR3 DNA reads TGCGCCAGCAGCCAGGGACCCCGCTCCTACGAGCAGTACTTC.

The chain employs TRBV12-3 or TRBV12-4 and TRBJ2-1; TRBD2 matches 8 bases. The CDR3 loop spans 16 amino acids. Trimming took 6 bases from V and 9 from J; bases not matched to a gene: 16. DNA for the CDR3: TGTGCCAGCAGCCGTCCCGGGACTAGTATGGGACCTGAGCAGTTCTTC. Translating it yields CASSRPGTSMGPEQFF.

This clonotype has a count of ten or more. The chain couples TRBV5-1 to TRBJ2-3; D unresolved. The V gene lost 0 bases and the J gene lost 6 bases, with 11 bases spanning the gap. The length of the CDR3 is 14 residues. From germline, CDR1 is SGHRS and CDR2 YFSETQ. CDR3 DNA: TGCGCCAGCAGCTTGGGCTCTTTCACTGATACGCAGTATTTT. Amino acid sequence: CASSLGSFTDTQYF. Together with reference TRBV5-1 and TRBJ2-3, the CDR3 gives the full variable domain: KAGVTQTPRYLIKTRGQQVTLSCSPISGHRSVSWYQQTPGQGLQFLFEYFSETQRNKGNFPGRFSGRQFSNSRSEMNVSTLELGDSALYLCASSLGSFTDTQYFGPGTRLTVL.

This clonotype has a count of ten or more. The chain couples TRBV6-1 to TRBJ1-1; 8 bases map to TRBD1. V trimming: 6 bases; J trimming: 2 bases; junction bases outside the gene matches: 2. The CDR3 has 13 amino acids. Germline V lookup: CDR1 MNHNS, CDR2 SASEGT. The CDR3: CASSGQGNTEAFF. Written as DNA, the CDR3 is TGTGCCAGCAGCGGACAGGGCAACACTGAAGCTTTCTTT.

This clonotype occurred a few times. The chain links TRBV2 to TRBJ1-1; 9 bases are shared with TRBD1. There are 16 residues in the CDR3. After removal of 0 bases from V and 3 bases from J, the junction contained 5 bases not matched to a gene. Germline-derived CDR1 and CDR2 are SNHLY and FYNNEI. In DNA, the CDR3 is TGTGCCAGCAGTGAAGCAGTGGACAGGGGATACACTGAAGCTTTCTTT. This codes for CASSEAVDRGYTEAFF.

CDR3 sequence: CASSSTDSYEQYF. The DNA for the CDR3 is TGTGCCAGCAGTTCGACCGACTCCTACGAGCAGTACTTC. The chain recombines TRBV28 with TRBJ2-7; unclear D gene. Germline V lookup: CDR1 MDHEN, CDR2 SYDVKM. CDR3 size: 13 residues. The V end lost 4 bases, the J end lost 0 bases, and 7 bases lay between the germline ends.

This chain uses TRBV10-3 with TRBJ2-3, with D perhaps matching TRBD1 (6 bases). The V end was cut by 10 bases, the J end by 2 bases, with 13 bases between. The germline gives CDR1 ENHRY, CDR2 SYGVKD. The CDR3 spans 13 residues. DNA for the CDR3: TGTGCCACCGTGAGACAGGACACAGATACGCAGTATTTT. It translates to CATVRQDTDTQYF.

The chain combines TRBV5-5 with TRBJ2-5, with TRBD1 identical over 11 bases. V shed 2 bases, J shed 4 bases, and the junction held 4 bases outside the gene matches. Germline V CDR1 and CDR2: SGHKS, YYEKEE (reference sequence). There are 15 residues in the CDR3. As DNA, the CDR3 is TGTGCCAGCAGCTTAGAGGGACAGGGGGTAGAGACCCAGTACTTC. Protein: CASSLEGQGVETQYF. The whole variable domain, filled in from reference TRBV5-5 and TRBJ2-5, reads DAGVTQSPTHLIKTRGQQVTLRCSPISGHKSVSWYQQVLGQGPQFIFQYYEKEERGRGNFPDRFSARQFPNYSSELNVNALLLGDSALYLCASSLEGQGVETQYFGPGTRLLVL.

The chain recombines TRBV5-1 with TRBJ2-1; the D gene is possibly TRBD2 (6 bases). The V gene lost 4 bases and the J gene lost 8 bases, with 25 bases spanning the gap. This CDR3 contains 17 residues. Per germline, CDR1 SGHRS and CDR2 YFSETQ. Written as DNA, the CDR3 is TGCGCCAGCAGCGACCGACTAGAGGGAGAGGAGGTGGATGAGCAGTTCTTC. Translating it yields CASSDRLEGEEVDEQFF.

Many counts were recorded for this clonotype. The rearrangement links TRBV11-2 to TRBJ2-7; 9 positions match TRBD1. The CDR3 totals 18 residues. V dropped 10 bases and J dropped 0; count of bases not matched to a gene: 19. Germline V gene sequence: CDR1 SGHAT, CDR2 FQNNGV. CDR3 DNA: TGTGCCACCAACTATAAGAATCCGGGACAGGGAGGCTCCTACGAGCAGTACTTC. The encoded protein is CATNYKNPGQGGSYEQYF.

This sequence joins TRBV29-1 and TRBJ2-7; D unclear. Germline assignment: CDR1 SQVTM and CDR2 ANQGSEA. The CDR3 is 10 amino acids. Trimming took 0 bases from V and 7 from J, leaving 4 bases between them. The CDR3 coding sequence is TGCAGCGTTGAAGATAGGGAGCAGTACTTC. It translates to CSVEDREQYF.

This clonotype was seen many times. The gene calls are TRBV10-3 and TRBJ2-2, with D tentatively TRBD1 (6 bases). V was clipped by 3 bases and J by 6 bases, with 11 bases between them. CDR1 is ENHRY and CDR2 is SYGVKD in the germline V gene. CDR3 length equals 14 residues. DNA for the CDR3: TGTGCCATCAGTGAAGTGGGGGCACCCGGGGAGCTGTTTTTT. As protein: CAISEVGAPGELFF.

This clonotype was detected ten times or more. This CDR3 reads CASSFVGELFF. In DNA form, the CDR3 reads TGTGCCAGCAGTTTTGTGGGGGAGCTGTTTTTT. V is TRBV12-3 or TRBV12-4 and J is TRBJ2-2, with D unresolved. CDR3 size: 11 residues. Trimming took 3 bases from V and 8 from J, leaving 4 bases between them.